This T cell receptor (beta chain) was sequenced for a study of OX40 agonist ivuxolimab in advanced cancers. Study at large: The mean age was approximately 60 years, ranging from 23 to 79, with around four fifths of participants male. Of the participants, approximately 38% had some prior anti-PD-1, anti-PD-L1 or anti-CTLA-4 therapy, which was allowed.

General study results and limits: In general, CD8+ T cells held more expanded clones than CD4+ did, on average.

Libraries were prepared by immunoSEQ multiplex PCR; TCRdb keeps only in-frame clonotypes and omits some of them. Seen here are roughly 92,000 clones, less than 85% observed once, and the top ten hold roughly 5%. The table lists this clone with a count of one. The antigen is unknown. There are 15 residues in the CDR3. V gave up 3 bases and J gave up 4 bases, with 17 bases separating them. Germline V gene lookup returns CDR1 SQVTM and CDR2 ANQGSEA. This chain uses TRBV29-1 with TRBJ2-3; tentatively, D is TRBD1 or TRBD2 (6 bases each). The clonotype originates from an adult with an advanced solid tumor such as melanoma, head and neck, liver or kidney cancer. The sample in question was CD4+ or CD8+ T cells sorted from blood, obtained in a trial of the OX40 agonist ivuxolimab. CDR3 loop: CSVDRGQGTPDTQYF. The CDR3 nucleotides read TGCAGCGTTGATCGGGGGCAGGGGACCCCAGATACGCAGTATTTT.